The 29 T cell receptor beta chains given below trace back to one sample, sequenced in a study of cytomegalovirus exposure and HLA in healthy donors. The PCR made use of 60 Vbeta and 13 Jbeta primers. Here immunoSEQ multiplex PCR was the method, and the copy in TCRdb shows in-frame clones only, minus some. The sample has around 250,000 clones; 80% to 85% are singletons. Source material: PBMCs. The receptors here all came from a woman aged 55-75 years in good health and CMV-seropositive.

The chain carries TRBV28 and TRBJ1-1, with TRBD1 as a possible D gene (5 bases). The CDR3 has 14 residues. The germline gives CDR1 MDHEN, CDR2 SYDVKM. V was shortened by 1 base and J by 4 bases, with 10 bases between the two germline ends. The CDR3 nucleotides read TGTGCCAGCAGTTTATCGGGGGGTGGCACTGAAGCTTTCTTT. Translation gives CASSLSGGGTEAFF.

The chain carries TRBV6-5 and TRBJ2-1; 15 nucleotides line up with TRBD2. Trimming took 7 bases from V and 13 from J; bases not matched to a gene: 8. Germline V CDR1 and CDR2: MNHEY, SVGAGI. The CDR3 has 14 amino acids. CDR3 loop: CASTGLAGGPSQFF. As DNA, the CDR3 is TGTGCCAGCACCGGACTAGCGGGAGGGCCGTCTCAGTTCTTC.

This clone has only one observation. This chain uses TRBV5-6 with TRBJ2-3; 9 nucleotides align to TRBD1. The ends lost 4 bases at V and 9 bases at J; junction bases unmatched: 15. The germline V gene encodes CDR1 SGHDT and CDR2 YYEEEE. The CDR3 has 16 residues. In DNA form, the CDR3 reads TGTGCCAGCAGCCCTCCTACAGGGGGCGCCCACGGAACGCAGTATTTT. Protein: CASSPPTGGAHGTQYF.

V and J are TRBV30 and TRBJ2-7; the match to TRBD2 covers 12 bases. Germline V CDR1 and CDR2: GTSNPN, SVGIG (reference sequence). The junction had 9 bases not matched to a gene; V was cut back by 8 bases and J by 1 base. This CDR3 has 15 residues. This CDR3 reads CAAGLAGPLSYEQYF. The CDR3, as DNA: TGTGCCGCCGGACTAGCGGGACCCCTTTCCTACGAGCAGTACTTC.

This clone occurred once. The chain couples TRBV27 to TRBJ2-7, with TRBD2 matching over 8 bases. CDR1 and CDR2 from the germline V gene are MNHEY and SMNVEV (reference sequence). There are 14 residues in the CDR3. J lost 2 bases, V lost 2 bases, and 2 bases had no gene match. The CDR3 region has the DNA TGTGCCAGCAGTTTAACGGGAGGGCCCTACGAGCAGTACTTC. It is translated as CASSLTGGPYEQYF.

V and J are TRBV18 and TRBJ2-5; 12 nucleotides align to TRBD2. The CDR3 runs 15 residues. Trimming cost V 6 bases and J 4 bases; bases outside gene matches: 6. Germline V gene lookup returns CDR1 KGHSH and CDR2 LQKENI. The CDR3 bases are TGTGCCAGCTCCCCTAGCGGGAGGGCGGCAGAGACCCAGTACTTC. It yields the protein CASSPSGRAAETQYF.

The rearrangement links TRBV28 to TRBJ1-4, with 8 positions matching TRBD1. From germline, CDR1 is MDHEN and CDR2 SYDVKM. This CDR3 is 19 amino acids long. Losses at the gene ends were 7 bases for V and 1 base for J; bases not matched to a gene: 17. CDR3 DNA: TGTGCCAGCACCACCCGGCCCGGGACAGGCGCTAAAACTAATGAAAAACTGTTTTTT. Amino acids: CASTTRPGTGAKTNEKLFF. The complete variable domain, with remaining parts taken from reference TRBV28 and TRBJ1-4, reads DVKVTQSSRYLVKRTGEKVFLECVQDMDHENMFWYRQDPGLGLRLIYFSYDVKMKEKGDIPEGYSVSREKKERFSLILESASTNQTSMYLCASTTRPGTGAKTNEKLFFGSGTQLSVL.

The gene calls are TRBV5-6 and TRBJ2-7; 10 nucleotides line up with TRBD2. Germline values: CDR1 SGHDT, CDR2 YYEEEE. V dropped 2 bases and J dropped 5; count of bases not matched to a gene: 16. There are 18 residues in the CDR3. The CDR3 bases are TGTGCCAGCAGCTTTGGAAAAAGGCTAGCGGGAGCAATCCACGAGCAGTACTTC. It encodes CASSFGKRLAGAIHEQYF. Drawing the rest from reference TRBV5-6 and TRBJ2-7, the complete variable domain is DAGVTQSPTHLIKTRGQQVTLRCSPKSGHDTVSWYQQALGQGPQFIFQYYEEEERQRGNFPDRFSGHQFPNYSSELNVNALLLGDSALYLCASSFGKRLAGAIHEQYFGPGTRLTVT.

Points on this clone: The sample holds other DNA sequences that translate to the same CDR3. V and J are TRBV5-1 and TRBJ1-2; maybe TRBD1 (5 bases). CDR3 size: 14 residues. V was clipped by 0 bases and J by 0 bases, with 6 bases between them. CDR1 SGHRS and CDR2 YFSETQ come from the germline V gene. The CDR3 loop is CASSLAGSNYGYTF. CDR3 nucleotides: TGCGCCAGCAGCTTGGCAGGGTCTAACTATGGCTACACCTTC.

The chain employs TRBV18 and TRBJ2-2, with 9 bases that match TRBD2. CDR3 length: 15 residues. Germline trimming cut 6 bases from V and 1 base from J; bases unmatched to any gene: 3. Germline V gene lookup returns CDR1 KGHSH and CDR2 LQKENI. Written as DNA, the CDR3 is TGTGCCAGCTCGCGGACTAGCGTGAACACCGGGGAGCTGTTTTTT. This encodes CASSRTSVNTGELFF.

This clone was picked up one time. The chain joins TRBV4-2 to TRBJ2-1; 7 nucleotides match TRBD1. In germline, CDR1 is LGHNA, CDR2 YNFKEQ. The length of the CDR3 is 14 residues. After removal of 1 base from V and 8 bases from J, the junction contained 5 bases not matched to a gene. The CDR3: CASSQGQGSYEQFF. The CDR3 region has the DNA TGTGCCAGCAGCCAAGGACAGGGATCGTATGAGCAGTTCTTC.

The CDR3 sequence is CASSALGRLAAPGDNEQFF. CDR3 DNA sequence: TGTGCCAGTAGCGCGCTAGGGAGACTAGCGGCTCCTGGAGACAATGAGCAGTTCTTC. This chain uses TRBV7-2 with TRBJ2-1, with TRBD2 matching over 9 bases. This CDR3 has 19 amino acids. Trimming took 9 bases from V and 5 from J; bases not matched to a gene: 23. CDR1 and CDR2 (germline): SGHTA, FQGNSA.

The chain is built from TRBV29-1 and TRBJ1-2; D perhaps matches TRBD1 (6 bases). Between the trimmed V and J ends, which lost 3 bases and 1 base, there was a span of 12 bases. The CDR3 extends over 14 amino acids. CDR1 SQVTM and CDR2 ANQGSEA come from the germline V gene. CDR3 amino acids: CSVDMADSNYGYTF. The CDR3 coding sequence is TGCAGCGTTGACATGGCGGACAGTAACTATGGCTACACCTTC.

The chain joins TRBV5-4 to TRBJ1-5, with a weak D call TRBD1 (5 bases). Germline assignment: CDR1 SGHNT and CDR2 YYREEE (reference sequence). Trimming cost V 0 bases and J 6 bases, with 10 bases left between them. The CDR3 is made up of 14 amino acids. In DNA form, the CDR3 reads TGTGCCAGCAGCTTGGATGGGGGGTTTCAGCCCCAGCATTTT. This translates into CASSLDGGFQPQHF.

This chain connects TRBV28 to TRBJ2-6; D call uncertain. The CDR3 spans 14 residues. Per germline, CDR1 MDHEN and CDR2 SYDVKM. V lost 6 bases, J lost 0 bases, and 6 bases lay in between. The CDR3 sequence: CASRRSSGANVLTF. CDR3 DNA sequence: TGTGCCAGCAGGCGGTCCTCTGGGGCCAACGTCCTGACTTTC.

The rearrangement links TRBV12-5 to TRBJ2-7, with a tentative D call TRBD1 (5 bases). The V gene's germline CDR1 is LGHNT and CDR2 FRNRAP. V was clipped by 7 bases and J by 1 base, with 14 bases between them. The CDR3 contains 14 residues. The DNA of the CDR3 is TGTGCTAGTGCCCTGGACACGACATCCTACGAGCAGTACTTC. Translating it yields CASALDTTSYEQYF.

V gene TRBV9 combines with J gene TRBJ2-1; 8 bases agree with TRBD1. Germline loops: CDR1 SGDLS, CDR2 YYNGEE. J was trimmed by 1 base and V by 4 bases; bases with no gene match: 13. This CDR3 contains 18 residues. CDR3 region: CASSPKVSGGASYNEQFF. CDR3 nucleotides: TGTGCCAGCAGCCCAAAGGTCTCAGGGGGCGCTTCCTACAATGAGCAGTTCTTC.

The rearrangement links TRBV2 to TRBJ2-1, with 10 bases that match TRBD2. This CDR3 has 12 amino acids. Looked up from germline, CDR1 is SNHLY and CDR2 is FYNNEI. V lost 6 bases, J lost 7 bases, and 0 bases stayed unmatched. The CDR3 DNA follows: TGTGCCAGCAGGGGACTAGCGAATGAGCAGTTCTTC. It specifies CASRGLANEQFF.

The chain combines TRBV11-2 with TRBJ2-3, with D uncertain. Per the germline V gene, CDR1 is SGHAT and CDR2 is FQNNGV. The CDR3 loop spans 13 amino acids. Deletions cut 2 bases from V and 4 bases from J, with 7 bases between. The CDR3 nucleotides read TGTGCCAGCAGCTTATATCAGGCAGATACGCAGTATTTT. As protein: CASSLYQADTQYF.

This clone has just a few counts. The genes are TRBV5-1 and TRBJ1-4, with D possibly being TRBD1 (5 bases). The ends were cut back, 4 bases at V and 0 bases at J, with 13 bases in the middle. The CDR3 consists of 16 residues. Germline assignment: CDR1 SGHRS and CDR2 YFSETQ. The CDR3 spells CASSVGGTTTNEKLFF. CDR3 DNA sequence: TGCGCCAGCAGCGTCGGGGGAACTACAACTAATGAAAAACTGTTTTTT.

The V gene is TRBV11-2, the J gene TRBJ1-2, with D perhaps TRBD1 (6 bases). The CDR3 contains 13 residues. Germline CDR1 reads SGHAT; CDR2 reads FQNNGV. V was cut by 5 bases and J by 4 bases, with 11 bases left in between. CDR3 region: CASSPGTSYGYTF. The CDR3 bases are TGTGCCAGCAGCCCCGGGACATCCTATGGCTACACCTTC.

V usage is TRBV28 and J usage is TRBJ2-7; TRBD2 matches at 8 bases. Per the germline V gene, CDR1 is MDHEN and CDR2 is SYDVKM. There are 14 residues in the CDR3. Trimming removed 2 bases from V and 4 bases from J; junction bases left unmatched: 4. As DNA, the CDR3 is TGTGCCAGCAGTTTAAGCGGGAGTCGGTACGAGCAGTACTTC. It yields the protein CASSLSGSRYEQYF.

The rearrangement uses TRBV30 and TRBJ2-7, with a weak D call TRBD1 (6 bases). The CDR3 covers 12 residues. Germline CDR1 GTSNPN, CDR2 SVGIG (reference sequence). V was cut by 1 base and J by 4 bases, with 8 bases left in between. The CDR3 DNA is TGTGCCTGGAGTGGGACAGCTTACGAGCAGTACTTC. Encoded protein: CAWSGTAYEQYF.

The chain links TRBV27 to TRBJ1-1; no clear D. Trimming stripped 3 bases from V and 3 bases from J, with 14 bases between. Germline loops: CDR1 MNHEY, CDR2 SMNVEV (reference sequence). This CDR3 has 15 amino acids. CDR3 coding DNA: TGTGCCAGCAGTTTGTTCGGGGAAGAACACACTGAAGCTTTCTTT. Translation gives CASSLFGEEHTEAFF.

The rearrangement links TRBV10-3 to TRBJ1-5, with D uncertain. There are 13 residues in the CDR3. Trimming stripped 7 bases from V and 0 bases from J, with 7 bases between. Germline lookup yields CDR1 ENHRY and CDR2 SYGVKD. This chain's CDR3 is CAINRGSNQPQHF. DNA for the CDR3: TGTGCCATCAATCGGGGTAGCAATCAGCCCCAGCATTTT.

V usage is TRBV5-6 and J usage is TRBJ2-1; 11 bases align to TRBD2. From germline, CDR1 is SGHDT and CDR2 YYEEEE. The CDR3 spans 17 residues. V was pared by 4 bases and J by 6 bases, with 12 bases of the junction left unmatched. The CDR3 sequence is CASSPFSGRVWGNEQFF. CDR3 nucleotide sequence: TGTGCCAGCAGCCCCTTTAGCGGGAGGGTGTGGGGCAATGAGCAGTTCTTC.

This sequence joins TRBV5-1 and TRBJ1-1, with TRBD1 matching over 8 bases. The V gene's germline CDR1 is SGHRS and CDR2 YFSETQ. This CDR3 comprises 17 residues. Trimming at V came to 1 base and at J to 0 bases, leaving 8 bases not matched to a gene. The CDR3 DNA reads as TGCGCCAGCAGCTTGATGCCGCAGGGGGCCCTGAACACTGAAGCTTTCTTT. Translation gives CASSLMPQGALNTEAFF.

The chain joins TRBV9 to TRBJ2-7; the D gene is possibly TRBD1 (5 bases). Germline values: CDR1 SGDLS, CDR2 YYNGEE. The CDR3 length is 16 residues. V was trimmed by 2 bases and J by 7 bases, leaving 22 bases between them. The CDR3 here is CASSVSLEGSKGEQYF. The CDR3 coding sequence is TGTGCCAGCAGCGTGTCTTTGGAAGGGTCCAAGGGGGAGCAGTACTTC.

V and J are TRBV6-1 and TRBJ2-5, with TRBD1 identical over 10 bases. Per germline, CDR1 MNHNS and CDR2 SASEGT. The CDR3 runs to 15 residues. Trimming took 7 bases from V and 2 from J; bases not matched to a gene: 7. The CDR3, as DNA: TGTGCCAGCACCAGGACAGGGGGACTTCAAGAGACCCAGTACTTC. Its protein is CASTRTGGLQETQYF.